The 15 T cell receptor beta chains below come from one sample, sequenced in a study of CXCR3-negative and CXCR3-positive naive CD8 T cells. The study made its TRB cDNA libraries by 5' RACE, adding UMI labels. Reanalyzing the 5' RACE reads, TCRdb keeps one entry per CDR3 protein, without DNA. Its table lists around 56,000 distinct CDR3 sequences. The sample taken for sequencing was naive CXCR3- CD8+ T cells from blood. As to subset: CD45RO-CCR7+CD27+CD95- naive CD8+ T cells lacking CXCR3 (TNR3-). The source of these receptors is a human donor in good health. Some clones in this sample may be carry-over from other donors' samples.

The chain couples TRBV6-2 or TRBV6-3 to TRBJ2-7; TCRdb picks TRBD1, but there is no DNA to check that call. The CDR3 is made up of 14 amino acids. Germline CDR1 is MNHEY and CDR2 is SVGEGT. The CDR3 protein is CASSFGGDSYEQYF.

The chain uses TRBV29-1 and TRBJ2-7. This CDR3 is built from 12 residues. The germline CDR1 and CDR2 sequences are SQVTM and ANQGSEA. CDR3 amino acids: CSVEVSSYEQYF.

J is TRBJ2-3 and V is TRBV7-9; no DNA is available, so the TRBD1 call from TCRdb remains unchecked. This CDR3 region has 15 residues. The germline V gene encodes CDR1 SEHNR and CDR2 FQNEAQ (reference sequence). The CDR3: CASSLARVNTDTQYF. Combining the CDR3 with reference TRBV7-9 and TRBJ2-3 gives the whole variable domain DTGVSQNPRHKITKRGQNVTFRCDPISEHNRLYWYRQTLGQGPEFLTYFQNEAQLEKSRLLSDRFSAERPKGSFSTLEIQRTEQGDSAMYLCASSLARVNTDTQYFGPGTRLTVL.

This rearrangement joins TRBV28 to TRBJ2-7; TCRdb proposes TRBD1, but this gene call is untestable without DNA. The V gene's germline CDR1 is MDHEN and CDR2 SYDVKM. CDR3 length: 16 amino acids. The CDR3 sequence: CASSFPRTGGVFEQYF.

The rearrangement links TRBV6-2 or TRBV6-3 to TRBJ2-7; the D call from TCRdb, TRBD1, cannot be confirmed without DNA. CDR1 is MNHEY and CDR2 is SVGEGT in the germline V gene. This CDR3 region has 13 residues. CDR3 loop: CASSYSAGGEQYF.

This CDR3 is CASSQDAWGNYGYTF. The V and J genes are TRBV4-3 and TRBJ1-2; TCRdb indicates TRBD1, and absent DNA this call remains unverified. The CDR3 consists of 15 residues. Germline V gene lookup returns CDR1 LGHNA and CDR2 YSLEER.

The chain is built from TRBV25-1 and TRBJ2-7. The CDR3 extends over 15 amino acids. CDR1 is MGHDK, CDR2 SYGVNS, per germline. The CDR3 is CASSAHGRVSYEQYF.

This chain links TRBV12-3 or TRBV12-4 with TRBJ2-3; TCRdb's D call of TRBD1 is untestable without DNA. The CDR3 totals 14 residues. The CDR3 loop reads CASSGGQGADTQYF.

The rearrangement joins TRBV4-3 to TRBJ2-7; TCRdb's D call of TRBD2 is untestable without DNA. CDR3 length equals 16 residues. Germline CDR1 reads LGHNA; CDR2 reads YSLEER. CDR3 sequence reads: CASSQDIGAGGLEQYF.

The rearrangement links TRBV20-1 to TRBJ1-4. Germline V gene sequence: CDR1 DFQATT, CDR2 SNEGSKA (reference sequence). This CDR3 has 13 amino acids. CDR3 sequence: CSAKFQMGEKLFF.

The CDR3 loop reads CASSPQAWAGGPSSTDTQYF. This chain connects TRBV12-3 or TRBV12-4 to TRBJ2-3; without DNA, the TCRdb call of TRBD1 cannot be checked. The CDR3 runs to 20 residues.

V is TRBV15 and J is TRBJ2-5; TCRdb's D gene call, TRBD2, goes unchecked for lack of DNA. CDR1 LNHNV and CDR2 YYDKDF come from the germline V gene (reference sequence). CDR3 length: 13 residues. The CDR3 loop reads CATIPAGGETQYF.

V usage is TRBV9 and J usage is TRBJ2-1. This CDR3 region has 13 residues. Germline V lookup: CDR1 SGDLS, CDR2 YYNGEE. This chain's CDR3 is CASSVVEDGEQFF.

The chain is built from TRBV5-1 and TRBJ2-7. There are 13 residues in the CDR3. Germline V CDR1 and CDR2: SGHRS, YFSETQ. CDR3: CASSLTGLYEQYF.

The V gene is TRBV19, the J gene TRBJ2-1; TCRdb designates TRBD2, a call that cannot be tested without DNA. This CDR3 has 18 amino acids. CDR1 LNHDA and CDR2 SQIVND come from the germline V gene (reference sequence). This chain's CDR3 is CASSIGTRAGGPYNEQFF. Variable domain in full (rest from reference TRBV19 and TRBJ2-1): DGGITQSPKYLFRKEGQNVTLSCEQNLNHDAMYWYRQDPGQGLRLIYYSQIVNDFQKGDIAEGYSVSREKKESFPLTVTSAQKNPTAFYLCASSIGTRAGGPYNEQFFGPGTRLTVL.